This is a list of T cell receptor beta chains from one sample in a study of shared clonotypes between healthy human individuals. Sequenced by immunoSEQ multiplex PCR; TCRdb stores in-frame clones only, minus some. The table records 2,500,000 or so clones, just under 95% of them present only once. Sequencing used naive CD4+ T cells from PBMCs. These receptor sequences come from a man aged 18 to 30 in good health. Some clones in this sample may be carry-over from other donors' samples. The CDR3 runs from the conserved cysteine through the conserved F or W. The D gene is left open where the match is weak. Part of the rows lack a size; the others show once, few, many or a class for expanded clones.

j_call d_call v_call clone_size cdr3_nt cdr3_aa
TRBJ2-5 TRBD2 TRBV10-2 once TGCGCCAGCAGTGATATAGCGGGACCAGCCGCGTCTCAGCAGTACTTC CASSDIAGPAASQQYF
TRBJ2-3 TRBD2 TRBV4-3 - TGCGCCAGCAGCCAAGATGGGCTAGCGGGAGCAGATACGCAGTATTTT CASSQDGLAGADTQYF
TRBJ1-5 - TRBV9 - TGTGCCAGCAGCGGATGGGACGGTAGCAATCAGCCCCAGCATTTT CASSGWDGSNQPQHF
TRBJ2-3 TRBD2 TRBV28 - TGTGCCAGCAGTTTCCGCCGGGGGGGTAAGACGCCAGATACGCAGTATTTT CASSFRRGGKTPDTQYF
TRBJ1-6 TRBD1 TRBV7-2 - TGTGCCAGCAGCTCTCCAGGGGGACGAGTGGCGCCCCTCCACTTT CASSSPGGRVAPLHF
TRBJ2-1 - TRBV6-5 - TGTGCCAGCAGTCGGACTCCTTGGGATGAGCAGTTCTTC CASSRTPWDEQFF
TRBJ1-5 - TRBV19 few TGTGCCAGTAGACCGACGACGGGGCAGCCCCAGCATTTT CASRPTTGQPQHF
TRBJ2-5 - TRBV19 - TGTGCCAGTAGTATCGGTTTCAACCGAGAGACCCAGTACTTC CASSIGFNRETQYF
TRBJ2-3 - TRBV7-2 - TGTGCCAGCAGCTTAGGTAGACTAGTGTTTGTTACGCAGTATTTT CASSLGRLVFVTQYF
TRBJ1-1 - TRBV21-1 - TGTGCCAGCAGCAATCATTACAGGGGAGCCAGCACTGAAGCTTTCTTT CASSNHYRGASTEAFF
TRBJ1-1 - TRBV19 - TGTGCCAGTAGTCCGACCCGGGACCTTAACACTGAAGCTTTCTTT CASSPTRDLNTEAFF
TRBJ2-7 - TRBV28 - TGTGCCAGCAGCCCAATCCAGGGGGGAGAGCAGTACTTC CASSPIQGGEQYF
TRBJ2-7 - TRBV5-1 - TGCGCCAGCAGAGGTGGGGGTTCACCTGGAGAGCAGTACTTC CASRGGGSPGEQYF
TRBJ1-1 TRBD1 TRBV27 - TGTGCCAGCACGGACAGGGGGAACACTGAAGCTTTCTTT CASTDRGNTEAFF
TRBJ1-5 - TRBV2 - TGTGCCAGCAGTGAAATGGGAGGGGGTCAGCCCCAGCATTTT CASSEMGGGQPQHF
TRBJ2-7 - TRBV21-1 - TGTGCCAGCAGCAAACACTGGACGGGGGAGCAGTACTTC CASSKHWTGEQYF
TRBJ2-3 - TRBV5-1 - TGCGCCAGCAGCACCCACCGCACAGATACGCAGTATTTT CASSTHRTDTQYF
TRBJ1-2 TRBD1 TRBV6-1 - TGTGCCAGTAGCAGGGGGCGCGGCTATGGCTACACCTTC CASSRGRGYGYTF
TRBJ1-1 - TRBV18 few TGTGCCAGCTTACAGGACGTGGTCACTGAAGCTTTCTTT CASLQDVVTEAFF
TRBJ1-1 TRBD1 TRBV18 - TGTGCCAGCTCACCATCGACAGGGGAGGACACTGAAGCTTTCTTT CASSPSTGEDTEAFF
TRBJ2-7 - TRBV5-6 - TGTGCCAGCAGCTTGGACGGGGGCAGGCTCGAGCAGTACTTC CASSLDGGRLEQYF
TRBJ1-1 - TRBV30 few TGTGCCTGGAGTCAGGGTAGGGGCACTGAAGCTTTCTTT CAWSQGRGTEAFF
TRBJ2-3 TRBD2 TRBV19 - TGTGCCAGTAGTATATCTCGGACTAGCGTGGCAGATACGCAGTATTTT CASSISRTSVADTQYF